These 16 T cell receptor beta chains were all obtained from the same sample, sequenced in a study of cytomegalovirus exposure and HLA in healthy donors. The PCR had 60 Vbeta and 13 Jbeta primers. The assay was immunoSEQ multiplex PCR, and TCRdb's table has in-frame clones only and misses some. The data hold about 140,000 clones, with 80% observed a single time. Sample: PBMCs. Source of these receptors: a woman in her thirties or forties in good health and CMV-seronegative.

This sequence joins TRBV25-1 and TRBJ2-3; D is possibly TRBD2 (7 bases). Germline CDR1 is MGHDK and CDR2 is SYGVNS. The V end was cut by 4 bases, the J end by 6 bases, with 11 bases between. This CDR3 contains 13 residues. The DNA for the CDR3 is TGTGCCAGCAGTGTCCGGGGGGCCGATACGCAGTATTTT. Protein sequence: CASSVRGADTQYF.

V gene TRBV4-2 combines with J gene TRBJ2-1; D unresolved. Trimming pared 3 bases from V and 10 bases from J, leaving 13 bases between. Per germline, CDR1 LGHNA and CDR2 YNFKEQ. This CDR3 spans 13 amino acids. CDR3 in DNA: TGTGCCAGCAGCCAGATCTTATCGCGGGAGCAGTTCTTC. It encodes CASSQILSREQFF.

This chain links TRBV28 with TRBJ2-2; D is undetermined. The length of the CDR3 is 11 residues. Germline values: CDR1 MDHEN, CDR2 SYDVKM. The V and J ends lost 6 bases and 5 bases respectively, with 4 bases between them. Here the CDR3 reads CASRLTGELFF. The CDR3 DNA reads as TGTGCCAGCAGACTTACCGGGGAGCTGTTTTTT.

V is TRBV18 and J is TRBJ2-7; D is undetermined. V dropped 8 bases and J dropped 1 base, with 12 bases sitting between them. Germline-derived CDR1 and CDR2 are KGHSH and LQKENI. The CDR3 has 13 residues. In nucleotides, the CDR3 is TGTGCCAGCCGTCATACTCGTTCCTACGAGCAGTACTTC. Its protein is CASRHTRSYEQYF.

The chain employs TRBV10-3 and TRBJ1-2; a weak D match, TRBD1 (5 bases). The germline V gene encodes CDR1 ENHRY and CDR2 SYGVKD. Trimming took 7 bases from V and 0 from J, leaving 15 bases between them. The CDR3 loop spans 15 amino acids. The CDR3 bases are TGTGCCATCAACAAAGCAGGGAATCCTAACTATGGCTACACCTTC. It yields the protein CAINKAGNPNYGYTF.

The CDR3 protein is CATEEGRLGEQFF. The CDR3 DNA is TGTGCCACAGAGGAGGGCCGCCTTGGCGAGCAGTTCTTC. V and J are TRBV7-9 and TRBJ2-1, with D perhaps matching TRBD2 (6 bases). The CDR3 length is 13 residues. The V gene's germline CDR1 is SEHNR and CDR2 FQNEAQ (reference sequence). The V end lost 10 bases, the J end lost 10 bases, and 20 bases lay between the germline ends.

The V gene is TRBV2, the J gene TRBJ1-2, with D unresolved. The V end lost 3 bases, the J end lost 6 bases, and 8 bases lay between the germline ends. Per the germline V gene, CDR1 is SNHLY and CDR2 is FYNNEI. This CDR3 region has 12 residues. CDR3 in DNA: TGTGCCAGCAGTGACTACGAGAATGGCTACACCTTC. This encodes CASSDYENGYTF.

Details on this clone: This same CDR3 is encoded by further DNA sequences in the sample. The rearrangement joins TRBV5-1 to TRBJ1-2; D possibly corresponds to TRBD1 (6 bases). V gave up 4 bases and J gave up 4 bases, with 11 bases separating them. The CDR3 length is 13 residues. The germline V gene has CDR1 SGHRS and CDR2 YFSETQ. Here the CDR3 DNA reads TGCGCCAGCAGCCTACAGGGTTTCTATGGCTACACCTTC. Protein product: CASSLQGFYGYTF.

The chain joins TRBV28 to TRBJ2-5; 10 bases agree with TRBD1. The CDR3 totals 14 residues. Germline-derived CDR1 and CDR2 are MDHEN and SYDVKM. V gave up 6 bases and J gave up 4 bases; unmatched junction bases: 5. CDR3 sequence: CASRRQGAGETQYF. Here the CDR3 DNA reads TGTGCCAGCAGACGACAGGGGGCAGGAGAGACCCAGTACTTC.

The V call is TRBV11-3, the J call TRBJ2-7; tentative D call: TRBD2 (5 bases). The CDR3 sequence is 15 residues long. Germline values: CDR1 SGHNT, CDR2 YENEEA. The V end was cut by 3 bases, the J end by 3 bases, with 15 bases between. The CDR3 bases are TGTGCCAGCAGCTTTTACGGCCCTGCGGGCTACGAGCAGTACTTC. Its protein product is CASSFYGPAGYEQYF.

The chain recombines TRBV5-4 with TRBJ1-3; 8 nucleotides align to TRBD1. CDR1 SGHNT and CDR2 YYREEE come from the germline V gene (reference sequence). The CDR3 is 17 residues long. The junction had 9 bases not matched to a gene; V was cut back by 4 bases and J by 0 bases. The CDR3 DNA reads TGTGCCAGCAGCCCTTGGACAGGGCCCAACTCTGGAAACACCATATATTTT. Translation: CASSPWTGPNSGNTIYF.

The chain carries TRBV5-1 and TRBJ2-7; 8 nucleotides match TRBD2. The V and J ends lost 0 bases and 2 bases, in that order; junction bases with no gene match: 4. This CDR3 has 15 residues. The germline V gene encodes CDR1 SGHRS and CDR2 YFSETQ. The CDR3 nucleotides are TGCGCCAGCAGCTTGGTTACTAGCGGCCCCTACGAGCAGTACTTC. Translation: CASSLVTSGPYEQYF.

The J gene is TRBJ2-2, the V gene TRBV7-2, with 9 bases that match TRBD2. The CDR3 consists of 14 residues. Losses at the gene ends were 5 bases for V and 7 bases for J; bases not matched to a gene: 5. Germline V gives CDR1 SGHTA, CDR2 FQGNSA. CDR3 residues: CASSPLAGGGELFF. The DNA of the CDR3 is TGTGCCAGCAGCCCACTAGCGGGTGGCGGGGAGCTGTTTTTT.

The chain recombines TRBV7-3 with TRBJ1-1; TRBD1 matches 9 bases. The J segment lost 1 base and the V segment lost 0 bases, leaving 6 bases of the junction unmatched. CDR1 and CDR2 (germline): SGHTA, FQGTGA. The CDR3 covers 17 residues. CDR3 residues: CASSLTPRDRANTEAFF. The DNA for the CDR3 is TGTGCCAGCAGCTTAACGCCCCGGGACAGGGCGAACACTGAAGCTTTCTTT.

This chain connects TRBV4-3 to TRBJ2-7, with 8 bases identical to TRBD1. Looked up from germline, CDR1 is LGHNA and CDR2 is YSLEER. Trimming removed 0 bases from V and 0 bases from J; junction bases left unmatched: 7. The CDR3 consists of 17 residues. CDR3 sequence: CASSQDRTGLISYEQYF. The CDR3 DNA is TGCGCCAGCAGCCAAGATCGGACAGGGCTTATCTCCTACGAGCAGTACTTC.

This chain connects TRBV27 to TRBJ1-4; the D gene is possibly TRBD1 (5 bases). This CDR3 has 16 amino acids. Germline lookup yields CDR1 MNHEY and CDR2 SMNVEV (reference sequence). Trimming left V 6 bases short and J 7 bases short, with 21 bases between. The CDR3 DNA sequence: TGTGCCAGCAGCCAGAACCCGGGGCGGAGGGGTGAAAAACTGTTTTTT. Amino acid sequence: CASSQNPGRRGEKLFF.